This is a list of T cell receptor beta chains from one sample in a study of T cell repertoires in cytomegalovirus infection. TCRdb recomputed calls from the reads with MiXCR, one row per CDR3 protein. The table records approximately 500,000 distinct CDR3 sequences, 16% of them present only once. Sequencing used CD8+ T cells from PBMCs. These receptors all come from a human donor in good health (CMV status not recorded). Some clones in this sample may be carry-over from other donors' samples. The CDR3 runs from the conserved cysteine through the conserved F or W. The D gene is left open where the match is weak. Not all rows give a size; the values are once, few, many and, for expanded clones, a class.

V	J	size	D	DNA	CDR3
TRBV4-1	TRBJ2-7	few	.	TGCGCCAGCAGCCAAGATGGATCGACAGAGATGGGCTACGAGCAGTACTTC	CASSQDGSTEMGYEQYF
TRBV28	TRBJ2-6	.	TRBD1	TGTGCCAGCAGTTTTGAGGGGGCCCGAGAAGGGGCCAACGTCCTGACTTTC	CASSFEGAREGANVLTF
TRBV28	TRBJ1-5	many	TRBD1	TGTGCCAGCAGTTGGACAGGGGGCGACAATCAGCCCCAGCATTTT	CASSWTGGDNQPQHF
TRBV7-9	TRBJ2-1	many	TRBD2	TGTGCCAGCAGCTCCCTTGATTTGCGGGGGGACAATGAGCAGTTCTTC	CASSSLDLRGDNEQFF
TRBV25-1	TRBJ2-5	many	.	TGTGCCAGCAGTTCTACAGGGTTTAGAGAGACCCAGTACTTC	CASSSTGFRETQYF
TRBV4-2	TRBJ1-4	few	.	TGTGCCAGCAGCCCCCTGGCTAGGAAGGGGAATGAAAAACTGTTTTTT	CASSPLARKGNEKLFF
TRBV6-5	TRBJ2-1	many	TRBD2	TGTGCCAGCAGCCCCGGGACTAGCGGGAGGGCCGAGCAGTTCTTC	CASSPGTSGRAEQFF
TRBV29-1	TRBJ1-2	few	TRBD1	TGCAGCGTTTCAAGGACAGGGGCGGATGGCTACACCTTC	CSVSRTGADGYTF
TRBV6-2/TRBV6-3	TRBJ2-2	few	TRBD1	TGTGCCAGCAGTCTCCGGACAGGGAGACACCCCGGGGAGCTGTTTTTT	CASSLRTGRHPGELFF
TRBV7-8	TRBJ2-2	many	TRBD1	TGTGCCAGCAGCATTAACGGACAGGGTTGGACCGGGGAGCTGTTTTTT	CASSINGQGWTGELFF
TRBV19	TRBJ1-5	.	TRBD1	TGTGCCAGCCTAGGAGTGACAGGGGGTGATCAGCCCCAGCATTTT	CASLGVTGGDQPQHF
TRBV19	TRBJ1-1	.	.	TGTGCCAGTAGATTAGGGGGTTTGGGTACTGAAGCTTTATTT	CASRLGGLGTEALF
TRBV5-1	TRBJ2-1	.	TRBD2	TGCGCCAGCAGCTTGGTAGCTAGCGGGAGTATCGCCTACAATGAGCAGTTCTTC	CASSLVASGSIAYNEQFF
TRBV23-1	TRBJ2-1	few	.	TGCGCCAGCAGTCCGCGGGACTCGGCTGCTTCCTACAATGAGCAGTTCTTC	CASSPRDSAASYNEQFF
TRBV11-2	TRBJ1-2	.	.	TGTGCCAGCAGCTTAGGAGGCAGCTTCAACTATGGCTACACCTTC	CASSLGGSFNYGYTF
TRBV11-2	TRBJ2-7	.	.	TGTGCCAGCAGCTCCTACTCCTACGTGCAGTACTTC	CASSSYSYVQYF
TRBV24-1	TRBJ2-1	many	.	TGTGCCACCAGTGACACCTCACTAGGTTCTCGGGGGAACTACAATGAGCAGTTCTTC	CATSDTSLGSRGNYNEQFF
TRBV23-1	TRBJ2-1	.	.	TGCGCAAGTCCTCGGGTAGAGAGTGTCCATGAGCAGTTCTTC	CASPRVESVHEQFF
TRBV28	TRBJ1-6	few	.	TGTGCCAGCAGTTACGGGCCAAGAAGTAATTCACCCCTCCACTTT	CASSYGPRSNSPLHF
TRBV28	TRBJ2-2	.	.	TGTGCCAGCAGTTTTAACTGGGGGGACACCGGGGAGCTGTTTTTT	CASSFNWGDTGELFF
TRBV20-1	TRBJ1-1	few	.	TGCAGTGAGTCTGGCACTGAAGCTTTCTTT	CSESGTEAFF
TRBV7-9	TRBJ1-1	many	.	TGTGCCAGCAGCTCTGTGACCGGCGGGGCTTTCTTT	CASSSVTGGAFF
TRBV7-3	TRBJ2-1	many	TRBD2	TGTGCCAGCAGCGACGGGACTAGCCCACGGGATGAGCAGTTCTTC	CASSDGTSPRDEQFF
TRBV7-3	TRBJ2-3	many	TRBD2	TGTGCCAGCAGCTTAAGACTAGCGGGGACCAACACAGATACGCAGTATTTT	CASSLRLAGTNTDTQYF
TRBV19	TRBJ1-5	.	TRBD1	TGTGCCAGTCTGGAGGCCACGACAGGGTGGAGCAATCAGCCCCAGCATTTT	CASLEATTGWSNQPQHF
TRBV2	TRBJ1-6	many	TRBD1	TGTGCCAGCAGTGAAGCGCTGGACAGGGGAACGGGTTCACCCCTCCACTTT	CASSEALDRGTGSPLHF
TRBV11-2	TRBJ2-7	few	TRBD2	TGTGCCAGCAGCAAGACTAGCGGGAGGGTCTACGAGCAGTACTTC	CASSKTSGRVYEQYF
TRBV2	TRBJ1-4	.	.	TGTGCCAGCATTCTCGGAGCGTTTCGTGAAAAACTGTTTTTT	CASILGAFREKLFF